These 9 T cell receptor beta chains were sequenced from one sample in a study of blood T cell repertoires in COVID-19. Generated by immunoSEQ multiplex PCR, the TCRdb table keeps only in-frame clones and is missing some. The data hold under 350,000 clones, with more than 75% observed a single time. Sequencing was performed on peripheral blood. The source is an older man with acute or convalescent COVID-19.

DNA for the CDR3: TGTGCCAGCAGTTCGGCAGGGGCATACGAGCAGTACTTC. Encoded protein: CASSSAGAYEQYF. V and J are TRBV28 and TRBJ2-7, with D maybe TRBD1 (6 bases). The ends were cut back, 4 bases at V and 4 bases at J, with 11 bases in the middle. The CDR3 spans 13 residues. Looked up from germline, CDR1 is MDHEN and CDR2 is SYDVKM.

The chain uses TRBV10-3 and TRBJ2-6, with D tentatively TRBD2 (5 bases). Germline-derived CDR1 and CDR2 are ENHRY and SYGVKD. The V gene lost 7 bases and the J gene lost 2 bases, with 6 bases spanning the gap. The length of the CDR3 is 13 residues. The CDR3: CAIKEAGANVLTF. The CDR3 DNA sequence: TGTGCCATCAAGGAGGCTGGGGCCAACGTCCTGACTTTC.

This clone was counted between two and nine times. J is TRBJ1-6 and V is TRBV27, with 7 bases aligning to TRBD1. The germline V gene encodes CDR1 MNHEY and CDR2 SMNVEV (reference sequence). With V trimmed by 6 bases and J by 7 bases, 9 bases remained unmatched. The CDR3 consists of 15 residues. CDR3 residues: CASRLTGVANSPLHF. The CDR3 DNA follows: TGTGCCAGCAGGCTTACAGGGGTGGCGAATTCACCCCTCCACTTT.

The gene calls are TRBV6-2 or TRBV6-3 and TRBJ1-2; TRBD1 matches at 9 bases. Trimming cost V 0 bases and J 4 bases; bases outside gene matches: 6. The CDR3 totals 16 residues. The germline CDR1 and CDR2 sequences are MNHEY and SVGEGT. The DNA of the CDR3 is TGTGCCAGCAGTTACTCTCCGGGACAGGGCAGCTATGGCTACACCTTC. Residues: CASSYSPGQGSYGYTF.

The chain links TRBV6-5 to TRBJ2-7, with TRBD2 matching over 12 bases. Germline V lookup: CDR1 MNHEY, CDR2 SVGAGI. This CDR3 spans 15 amino acids. V lost 4 bases, J lost 0 bases, and 1 base stayed unmatched. The CDR3, as DNA: TGTGCCAGCAGTTGGGGACTAGCGGGCTCCTACGAGCAGTACTTC. Protein: CASSWGLAGSYEQYF.

In DNA, the CDR3 is TGCGCCAGCAGCCCGGGACTCAACTATGGCTACACCTTC. This gives the protein CASSPGLNYGYTF. This chain links TRBV4-3 with TRBJ1-2; the D gene is possibly TRBD1 (5 bases). The CDR3 has 13 residues. Trimming took off 4 bases at V and 2 bases at J, with 8 bases between the two ends. CDR1 is LGHNA and CDR2 is YSLEER in the germline V gene.

A few counts support this clone. The chain employs TRBV3-1 (or the pseudogene TRBV3-2) and TRBJ1-2; possibly TRBD1 for D (6 bases). The CDR3 contains 15 residues. Trimming took 1 base from V and 8 from J, leaving 17 bases between them. Germline V lookup: CDR1 LGHDT, CDR2 YNNKEL (reference sequence). The CDR3 bases are TGTGCCAGCAGCCAAGTACAAGGGGGTCTGAGCGGCTACACCTTC. Protein product: CASSQVQGGLSGYTF.

The genes are TRBV6-6 and TRBJ1-1, with unresolved D. The CDR3 has 11 amino acids. Deletions cut 6 bases from V and 11 bases from J, with 13 bases between. Germline CDR1 reads MNHNY; CDR2 reads SVGAGI (reference sequence). The CDR3: CASSPSTVAFF. CDR3 coding DNA: TGTGCCAGCAGCCCTTCAACGGTGGCTTTCTTT.

The chain is built from TRBV5-4 and TRBJ2-1, with TRBD1 identical over 7 bases. The germline CDR1 and CDR2 sequences are SGHNT and YYREEE (reference sequence). The CDR3 is 16 residues long. J gave up 3 bases and V 4 bases, and 10 bases lay outside the gene matches. The CDR3 bases are TGTGCCAGCAGCATAGGGACAGAGATCCTCTACAATGAGCAGTTCTTC. Translation: CASSIGTEILYNEQFF.